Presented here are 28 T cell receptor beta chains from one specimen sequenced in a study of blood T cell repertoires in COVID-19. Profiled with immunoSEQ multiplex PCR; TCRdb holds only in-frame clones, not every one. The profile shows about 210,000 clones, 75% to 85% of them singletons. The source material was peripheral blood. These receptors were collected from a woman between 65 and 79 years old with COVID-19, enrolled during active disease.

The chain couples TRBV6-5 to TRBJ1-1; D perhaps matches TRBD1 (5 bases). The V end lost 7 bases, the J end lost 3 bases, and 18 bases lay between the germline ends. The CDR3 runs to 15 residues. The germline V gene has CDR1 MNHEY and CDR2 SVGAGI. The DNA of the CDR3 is TGTGCCAGCACCCAGGGCGACAGACCCTACACTGAAGCTTTCTTT. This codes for CASTQGDRPYTEAFF.

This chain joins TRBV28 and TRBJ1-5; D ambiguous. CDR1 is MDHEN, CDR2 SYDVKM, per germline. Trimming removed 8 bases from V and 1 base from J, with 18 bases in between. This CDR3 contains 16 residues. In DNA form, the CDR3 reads TGTGCCAGCGAGAAGGACGGTGGGAGAAGCAATCAGCCCCAGCATTTT. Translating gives CASEKDGGRSNQPQHF.

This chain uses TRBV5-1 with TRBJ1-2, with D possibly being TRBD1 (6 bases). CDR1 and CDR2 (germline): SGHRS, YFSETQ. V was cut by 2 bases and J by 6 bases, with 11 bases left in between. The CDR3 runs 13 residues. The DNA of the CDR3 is TGCGCCAGCAGCTTTGGCAGGGGTGATGGCTACACCTTC. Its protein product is CASSFGRGDGYTF.

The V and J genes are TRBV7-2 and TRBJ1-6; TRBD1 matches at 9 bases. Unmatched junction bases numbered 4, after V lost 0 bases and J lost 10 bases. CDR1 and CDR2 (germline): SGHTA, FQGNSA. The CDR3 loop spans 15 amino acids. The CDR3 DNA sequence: TGTGCCAGCAGCTTAGCGGGACAGGGAGGATCACCCCTCCACTTT. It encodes CASSLAGQGGSPLHF.

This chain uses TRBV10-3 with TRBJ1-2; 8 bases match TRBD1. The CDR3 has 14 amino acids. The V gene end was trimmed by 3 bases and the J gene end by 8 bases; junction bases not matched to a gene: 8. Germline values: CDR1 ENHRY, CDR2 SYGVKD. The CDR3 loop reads CAISDSGQGWGYTF. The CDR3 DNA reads TGTGCCATCAGTGATTCCGGACAGGGTTGGGGCTACACCTTC.

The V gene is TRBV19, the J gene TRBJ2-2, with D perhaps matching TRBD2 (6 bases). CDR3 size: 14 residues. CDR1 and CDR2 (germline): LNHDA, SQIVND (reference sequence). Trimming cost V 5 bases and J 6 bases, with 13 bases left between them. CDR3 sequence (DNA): TGTGCCAGTAGTGGACTCGGGGGTGCCGGGGAGCTGTTTTTT. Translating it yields CASSGLGGAGELFF.

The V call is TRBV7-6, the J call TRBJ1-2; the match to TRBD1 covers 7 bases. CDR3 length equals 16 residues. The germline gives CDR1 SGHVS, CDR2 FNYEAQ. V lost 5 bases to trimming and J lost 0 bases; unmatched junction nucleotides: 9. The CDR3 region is CASSGGTEDSNYGYTF. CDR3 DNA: TGTGCCAGCAGCGGGGGGACAGAGGATTCTAACTATGGCTACACCTTC.

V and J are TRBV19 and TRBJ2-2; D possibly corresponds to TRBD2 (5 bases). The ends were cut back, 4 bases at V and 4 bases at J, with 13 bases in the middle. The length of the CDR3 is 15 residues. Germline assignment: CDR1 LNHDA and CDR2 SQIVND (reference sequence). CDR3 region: CASSTMAGSTGELFF. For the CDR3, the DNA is TGTGCCAGTAGTACCATGGCTGGGAGCACCGGGGAGCTGTTTTTT.

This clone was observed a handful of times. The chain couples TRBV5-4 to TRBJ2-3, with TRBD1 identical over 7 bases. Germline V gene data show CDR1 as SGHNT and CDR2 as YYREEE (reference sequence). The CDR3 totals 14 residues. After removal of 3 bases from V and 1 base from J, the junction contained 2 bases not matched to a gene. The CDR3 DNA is TGTGCCAGCAGCTATACAGGGGGCACAGATACGCAGTATTTT. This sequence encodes CASSYTGGTDTQYF.

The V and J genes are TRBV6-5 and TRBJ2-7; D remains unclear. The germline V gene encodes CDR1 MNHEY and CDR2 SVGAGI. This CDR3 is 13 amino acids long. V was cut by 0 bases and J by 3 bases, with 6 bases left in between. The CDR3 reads CASSYSSFYEQYF. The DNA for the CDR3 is TGTGCCAGCAGTTACTCCTCCTTCTACGAGCAGTACTTC.

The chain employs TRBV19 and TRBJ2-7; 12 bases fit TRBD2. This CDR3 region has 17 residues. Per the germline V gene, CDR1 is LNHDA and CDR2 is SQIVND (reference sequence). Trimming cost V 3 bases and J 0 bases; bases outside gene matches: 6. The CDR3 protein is CASSILGGLAGSYEQYF. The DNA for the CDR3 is TGTGCCAGTAGTATCCTCGGGGGACTAGCGGGCTCCTACGAGCAGTACTTC. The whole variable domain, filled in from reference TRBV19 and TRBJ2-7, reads DGGITQSPKYLFRKEGQNVTLSCEQNLNHDAMYWYRQDPGQGLRLIYYSQIVNDFQKGDIAEGYSVSREKKESFPLTVTSAQKNPTAFYLCASSILGGLAGSYEQYFGPGTRLTVT.

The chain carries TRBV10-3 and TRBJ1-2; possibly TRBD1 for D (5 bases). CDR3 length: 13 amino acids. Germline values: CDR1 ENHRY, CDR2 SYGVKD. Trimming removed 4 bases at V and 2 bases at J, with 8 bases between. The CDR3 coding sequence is TGTGCCATCAGTGTACAGGAGAACTATGGCTACACCTTC. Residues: CAISVQENYGYTF.

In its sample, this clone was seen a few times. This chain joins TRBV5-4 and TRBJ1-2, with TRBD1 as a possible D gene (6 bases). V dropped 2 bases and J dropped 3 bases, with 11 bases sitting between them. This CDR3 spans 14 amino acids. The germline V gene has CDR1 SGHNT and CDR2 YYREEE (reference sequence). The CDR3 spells CASSFQGIYYGYTF. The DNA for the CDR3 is TGTGCCAGCAGCTTTCAGGGGATCTACTATGGCTACACCTTC.

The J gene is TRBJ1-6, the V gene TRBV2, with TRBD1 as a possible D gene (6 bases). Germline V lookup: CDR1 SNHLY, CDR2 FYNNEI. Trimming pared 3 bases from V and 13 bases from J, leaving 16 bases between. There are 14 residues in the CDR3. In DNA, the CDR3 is TGTGCCAGCAGTGAGCGTACAGGGATCGGGCCCCTCCACTTT. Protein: CASSERTGIGPLHF.

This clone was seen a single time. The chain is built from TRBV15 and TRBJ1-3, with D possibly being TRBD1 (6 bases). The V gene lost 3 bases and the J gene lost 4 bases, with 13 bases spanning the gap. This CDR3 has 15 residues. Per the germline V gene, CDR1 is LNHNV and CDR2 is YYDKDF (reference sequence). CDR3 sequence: CATSRTGTRGNTIYF. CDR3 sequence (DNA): TGTGCCACCAGCAGGACCGGGACAAGAGGAAACACCATATATTTT.

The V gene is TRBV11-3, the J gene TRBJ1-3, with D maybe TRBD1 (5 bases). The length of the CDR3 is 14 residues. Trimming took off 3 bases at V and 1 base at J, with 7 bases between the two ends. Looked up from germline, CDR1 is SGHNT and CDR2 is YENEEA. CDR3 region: CASSFGGSGNTIYF. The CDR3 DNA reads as TGTGCCAGCAGCTTTGGGGGGTCTGGAAACACCATATATTTT.

The CDR3 sequence is CAWSGQSTGELFF. DNA of the CDR3: TGTGCCTGGAGTGGACAGTCCACCGGGGAGCTGTTTTTT. V gene TRBV30 combines with J gene TRBJ2-2; maybe TRBD1 (5 bases). This CDR3 has 13 amino acids. From germline, CDR1 is GTSNPN and CDR2 SVGIG (reference sequence). Trimming took off 1 base at V and 4 bases at J, with 7 bases between the two ends.

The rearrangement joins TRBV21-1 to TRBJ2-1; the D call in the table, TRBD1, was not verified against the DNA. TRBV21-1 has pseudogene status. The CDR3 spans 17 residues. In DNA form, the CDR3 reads TGTGCCAGCAGTCCCGGGACAAGAAAATTCTCCTACAATGAGCAGTTCTTC. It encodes CASSPGTRKFSYNEQFF.

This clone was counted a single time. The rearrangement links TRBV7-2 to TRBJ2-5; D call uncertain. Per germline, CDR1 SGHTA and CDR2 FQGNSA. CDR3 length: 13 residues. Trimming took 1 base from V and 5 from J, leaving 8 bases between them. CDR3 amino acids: CASSLVFGETQYF. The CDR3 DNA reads TGTGCCAGCAGCTTAGTCTTCGGGGAGACCCAGTACTTC.

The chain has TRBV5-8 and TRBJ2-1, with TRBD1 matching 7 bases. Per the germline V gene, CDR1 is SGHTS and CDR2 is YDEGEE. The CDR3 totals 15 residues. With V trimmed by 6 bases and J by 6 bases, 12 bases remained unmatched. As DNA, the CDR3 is TGTGCCAGCACCCCTGGGGGACAGCCCCTCAATGAGCAGTTCTTC. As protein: CASTPGGQPLNEQFF. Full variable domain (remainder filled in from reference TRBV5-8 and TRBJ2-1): EAGVTQSPTHLIKTRGQQATLRCSPISGHTSVYWYQQALGLGLQFLLWYDEGEERNRGNFPPRFSGRQFPNYSSELNVNALELEDSALYLCASTPGGQPLNEQFFGPGTRLTVL.

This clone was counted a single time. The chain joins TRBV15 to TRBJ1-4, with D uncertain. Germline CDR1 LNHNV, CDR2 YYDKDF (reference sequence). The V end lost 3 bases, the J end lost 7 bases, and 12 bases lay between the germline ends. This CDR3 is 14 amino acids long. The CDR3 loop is CATSSGGSGEKLFF. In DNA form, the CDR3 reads TGTGCCACCAGCAGTGGTGGATCGGGTGAAAAACTGTTTTTT. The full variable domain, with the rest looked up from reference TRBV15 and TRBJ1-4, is DAMVIQNPRYQVTQFGKPVTLSCSQTLNHNVMYWYQQKSSQAPKLLFHYYDKDFNNEADTPDNFQSRRPNTSFCFLDIRSPGLGDTAMYLCATSSGGSGEKLFFGSGTQLSVL.

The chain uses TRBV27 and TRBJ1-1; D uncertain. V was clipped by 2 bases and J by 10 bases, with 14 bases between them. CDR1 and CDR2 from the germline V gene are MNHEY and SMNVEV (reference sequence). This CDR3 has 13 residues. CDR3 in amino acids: CASSLREGGRAFF. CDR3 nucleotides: TGTGCCAGCAGTTTACGAGAGGGCGGCAGAGCTTTCTTT.

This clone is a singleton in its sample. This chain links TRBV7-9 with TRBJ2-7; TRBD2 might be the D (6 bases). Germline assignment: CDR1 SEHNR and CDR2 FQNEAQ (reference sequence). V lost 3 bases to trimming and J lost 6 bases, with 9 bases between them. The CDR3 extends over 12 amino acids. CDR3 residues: CASSFQGGEQYF. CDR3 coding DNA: TGTGCCAGCAGCTTCCAGGGAGGCGAGCAGTACTTC.

The CDR3 is CAWSPGSIGYTF. CDR3 DNA sequence: TGTGCCTGGAGTCCAGGGTCGATAGGCTACACCTTC. The rearrangement joins TRBV30 to TRBJ1-2; weak D call: TRBD1 (5 bases). This CDR3 region has 12 residues. CDR1 and CDR2 from the germline V gene are GTSNPN and SVGIG (reference sequence). V was trimmed by 2 bases and J by 8 bases, leaving 12 bases between them.

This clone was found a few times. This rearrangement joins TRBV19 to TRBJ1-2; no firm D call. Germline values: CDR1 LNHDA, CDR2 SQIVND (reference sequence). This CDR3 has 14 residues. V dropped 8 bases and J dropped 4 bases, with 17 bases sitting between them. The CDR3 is CASSGDPGVYGYTF. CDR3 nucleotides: TGTGCCAGTTCCGGGGATCCAGGTGTCTATGGCTACACCTTC.

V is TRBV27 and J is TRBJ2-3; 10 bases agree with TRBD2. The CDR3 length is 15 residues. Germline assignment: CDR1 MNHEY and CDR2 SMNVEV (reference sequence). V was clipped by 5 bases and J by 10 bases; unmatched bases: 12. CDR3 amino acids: CASSVSGRAPEAQYF. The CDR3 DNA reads TGTGCCAGCAGTGTAAGCGGGAGGGCCCCAGAAGCGCAGTATTTT.

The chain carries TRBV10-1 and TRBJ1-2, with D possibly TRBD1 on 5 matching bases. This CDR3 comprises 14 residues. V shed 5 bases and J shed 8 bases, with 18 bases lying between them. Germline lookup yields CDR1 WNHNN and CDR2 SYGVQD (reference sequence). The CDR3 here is CASSPWGSKNGYTF. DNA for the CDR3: TGCGCCAGCAGTCCTTGGGGCTCCAAAAACGGCTACACCTTC.

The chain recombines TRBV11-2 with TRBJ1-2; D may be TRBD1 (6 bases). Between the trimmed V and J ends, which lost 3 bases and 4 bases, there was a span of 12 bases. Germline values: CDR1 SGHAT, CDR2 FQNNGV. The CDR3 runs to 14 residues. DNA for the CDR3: TGTGCCAGCAGCTTGCTACAGGGACCCTATGGCTACACCTTC. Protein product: CASSLLQGPYGYTF.